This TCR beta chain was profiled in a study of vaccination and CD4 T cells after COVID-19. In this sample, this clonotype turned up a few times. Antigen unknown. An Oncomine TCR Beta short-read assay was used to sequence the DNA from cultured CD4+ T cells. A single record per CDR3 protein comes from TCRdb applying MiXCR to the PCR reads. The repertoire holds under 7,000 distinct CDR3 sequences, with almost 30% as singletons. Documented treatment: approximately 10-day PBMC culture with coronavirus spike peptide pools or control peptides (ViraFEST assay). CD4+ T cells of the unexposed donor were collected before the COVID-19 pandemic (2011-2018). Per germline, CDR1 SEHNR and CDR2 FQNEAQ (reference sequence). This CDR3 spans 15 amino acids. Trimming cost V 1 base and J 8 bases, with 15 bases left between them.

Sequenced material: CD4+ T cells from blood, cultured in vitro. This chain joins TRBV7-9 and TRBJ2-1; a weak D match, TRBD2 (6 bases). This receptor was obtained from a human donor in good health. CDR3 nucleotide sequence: TGTGCCAGCAGCTTAGTGGGGGGACCCGTCGATGAGCAGTTCTTC. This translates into CASSLVGGPVDEQFF.